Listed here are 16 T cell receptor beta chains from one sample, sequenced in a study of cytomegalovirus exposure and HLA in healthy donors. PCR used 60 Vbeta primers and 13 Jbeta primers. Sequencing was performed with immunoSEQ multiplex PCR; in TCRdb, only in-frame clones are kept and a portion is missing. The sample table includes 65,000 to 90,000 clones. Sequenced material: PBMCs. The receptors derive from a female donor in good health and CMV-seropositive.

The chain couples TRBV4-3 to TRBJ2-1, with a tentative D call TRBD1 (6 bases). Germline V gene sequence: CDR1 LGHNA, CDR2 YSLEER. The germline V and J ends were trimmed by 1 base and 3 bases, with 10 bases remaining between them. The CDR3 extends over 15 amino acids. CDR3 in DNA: TGCGCCAGCAGCCAAGCTCAGGGGTACTACAATGAGCAGTTCTTC. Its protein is CASSQAQGYYNEQFF.

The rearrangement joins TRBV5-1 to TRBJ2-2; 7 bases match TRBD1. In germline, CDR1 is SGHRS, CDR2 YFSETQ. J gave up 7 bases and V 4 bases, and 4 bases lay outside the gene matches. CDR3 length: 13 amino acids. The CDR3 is CASSTTGNGELFF. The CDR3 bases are TGCGCCAGCAGCACGACAGGGAACGGGGAGCTGTTTTTT. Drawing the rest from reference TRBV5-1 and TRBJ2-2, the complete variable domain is KAGVTQTPRYLIKTRGQQVTLSCSPISGHRSVSWYQQTPGQGLQFLFEYFSETQRNKGNFPGRFSGRQFSNSRSEMNVSTLELGDSALYLCASSTTGNGELFFGEGSRLTVL.

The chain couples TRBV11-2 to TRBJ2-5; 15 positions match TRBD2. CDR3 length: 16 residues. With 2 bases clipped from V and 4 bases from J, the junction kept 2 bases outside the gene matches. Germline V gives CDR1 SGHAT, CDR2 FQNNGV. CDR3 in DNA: TGTGCCAGCAGCTTAACGGGACTAGCGGGAGGAGAGACCCAGTACTTC. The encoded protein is CASSLTGLAGGETQYF.

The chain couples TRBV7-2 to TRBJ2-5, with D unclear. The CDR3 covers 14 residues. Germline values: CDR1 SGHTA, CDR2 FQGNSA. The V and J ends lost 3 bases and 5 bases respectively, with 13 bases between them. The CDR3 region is CASSFNRGSETQYF. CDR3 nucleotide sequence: TGTGCCAGCAGCTTCAATAGAGGATCCGAGACCCAGTACTTC.

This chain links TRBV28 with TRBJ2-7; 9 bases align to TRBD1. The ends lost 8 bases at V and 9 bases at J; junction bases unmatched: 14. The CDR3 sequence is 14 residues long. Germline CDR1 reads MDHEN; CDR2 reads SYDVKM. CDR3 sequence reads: CASVPGTGMGRQYF. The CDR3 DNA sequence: TGTGCCAGCGTTCCCGGGACAGGGATGGGGAGGCAGTACTTC.

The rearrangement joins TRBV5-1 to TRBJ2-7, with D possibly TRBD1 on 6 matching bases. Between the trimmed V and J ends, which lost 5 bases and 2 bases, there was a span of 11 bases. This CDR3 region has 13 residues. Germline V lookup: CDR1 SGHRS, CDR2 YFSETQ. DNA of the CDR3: TGCGCCAGCAGACAGGGATTCGCCTACGAGCAGTACTTC. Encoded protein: CASRQGFAYEQYF.

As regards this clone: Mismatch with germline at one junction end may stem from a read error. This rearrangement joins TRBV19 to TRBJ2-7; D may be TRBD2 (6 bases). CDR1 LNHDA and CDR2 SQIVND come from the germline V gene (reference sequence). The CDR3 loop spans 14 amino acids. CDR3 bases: TGTGCCAGTAGTACAAGAGGGGACTCCAACGAGCAGTACTTC. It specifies CASSTRGDSNEQYF.

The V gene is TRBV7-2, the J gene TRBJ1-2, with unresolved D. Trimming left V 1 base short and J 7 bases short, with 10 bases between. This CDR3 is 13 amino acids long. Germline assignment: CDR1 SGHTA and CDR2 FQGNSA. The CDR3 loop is CASSLDFGAGYTF. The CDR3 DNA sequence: TGTGCCAGCAGCTTAGATTTTGGAGCTGGCTACACCTTC.

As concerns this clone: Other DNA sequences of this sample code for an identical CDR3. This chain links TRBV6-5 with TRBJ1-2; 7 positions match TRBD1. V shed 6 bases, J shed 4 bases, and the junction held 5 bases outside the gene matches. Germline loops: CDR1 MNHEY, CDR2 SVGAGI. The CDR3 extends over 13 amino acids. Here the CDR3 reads CASSPRDSYGYTF. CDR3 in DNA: TGTGCCAGCAGCCCACGGGACAGCTATGGCTACACCTTC.

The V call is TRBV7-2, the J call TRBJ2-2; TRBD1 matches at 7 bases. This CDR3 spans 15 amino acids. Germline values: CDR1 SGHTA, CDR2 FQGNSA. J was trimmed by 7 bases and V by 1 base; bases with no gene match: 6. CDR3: CASSLEQGLIGELFF. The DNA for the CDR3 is TGTGCCAGCAGCTTAGAACAGGGGTTAATCGGGGAGCTGTTTTTT. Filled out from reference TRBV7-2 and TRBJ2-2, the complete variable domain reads GAGVSQSPSNKVTEKGKDVELRCDPISGHTALYWYRQSLGQGLEFLIYFQGNSAPDKSGLPSDRFSAERTGGSVSTLTIQRTQQEDSAVYLCASSLEQGLIGELFFGEGSRLTVL.

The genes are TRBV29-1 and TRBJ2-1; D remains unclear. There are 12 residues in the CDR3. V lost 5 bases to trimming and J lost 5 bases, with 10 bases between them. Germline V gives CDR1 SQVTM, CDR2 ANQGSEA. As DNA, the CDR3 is TGCAGCGTTACACGTGCCGACAATGAGCAGTTCTTC. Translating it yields CSVTRADNEQFF.

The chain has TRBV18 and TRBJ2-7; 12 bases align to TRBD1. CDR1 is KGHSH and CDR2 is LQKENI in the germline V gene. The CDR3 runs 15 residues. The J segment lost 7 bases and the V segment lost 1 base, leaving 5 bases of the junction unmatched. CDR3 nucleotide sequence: TGTGCCAGCTCACCACAGGGACAGGGGGCGCATGAGCAGTACTTC. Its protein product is CASSPQGQGAHEQYF.

The chain's CDR3 is CASSSSRGNRGGYTF. CDR3 in DNA: TGTGCCAGCAGCTCATCGAGGGGTAACAGGGGTGGCTACACCTTC. The rearrangement links TRBV7-8 to TRBJ1-2; TRBD1 matches at 7 bases. V dropped 4 bases and J dropped 7; count of bases not matched to a gene: 12. Per germline, CDR1 SGHVS and CDR2 FQNEAQ. CDR3 size: 15 residues.

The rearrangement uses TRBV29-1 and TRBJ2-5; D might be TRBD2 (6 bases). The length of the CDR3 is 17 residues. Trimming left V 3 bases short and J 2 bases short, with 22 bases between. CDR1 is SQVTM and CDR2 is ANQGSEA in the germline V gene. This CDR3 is CSVDPGWGSGLQETQYF. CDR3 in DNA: TGCAGCGTTGACCCCGGTTGGGGGAGCGGGTTACAAGAGACCCAGTACTTC.

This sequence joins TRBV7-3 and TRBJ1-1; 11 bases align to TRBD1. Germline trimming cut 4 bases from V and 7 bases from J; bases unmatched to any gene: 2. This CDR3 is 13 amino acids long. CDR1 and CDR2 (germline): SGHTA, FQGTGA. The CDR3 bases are TGTGCCAGCAGCTCGGGACAGGGGGTTGAAGCTTTCTTT. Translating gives CASSSGQGVEAFF.

CDR3 protein: CASSQEGSSYNEQFF. The CDR3 region has the DNA TGCGCCAGCAGCCAAGAGGGGAGCTCCTACAATGAGCAGTTCTTC. The chain has TRBV4-3 and TRBJ2-1; possibly TRBD2 for D (5 bases). CDR1 is LGHNA, CDR2 YSLEER, per germline. Trimming pared 0 bases from V and 0 bases from J, leaving 6 bases between. The CDR3 contains 15 residues.